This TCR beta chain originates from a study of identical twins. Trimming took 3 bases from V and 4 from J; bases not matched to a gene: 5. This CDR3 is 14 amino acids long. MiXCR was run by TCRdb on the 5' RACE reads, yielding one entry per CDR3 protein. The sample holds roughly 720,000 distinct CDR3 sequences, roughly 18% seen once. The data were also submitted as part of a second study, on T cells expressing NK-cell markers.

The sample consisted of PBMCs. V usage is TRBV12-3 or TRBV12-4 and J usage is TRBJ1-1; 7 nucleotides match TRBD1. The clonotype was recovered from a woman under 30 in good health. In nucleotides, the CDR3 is TGTGCCAGCAGTTTTCGTCAGGGGGGCACTGAAGCTTTCTTT. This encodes CASSFRQGGTEAFF.